This T cell receptor (beta chain) was identified during a study of blood T cell repertoires in COVID-19. As for the study in general: From T cells, B-cell-depleted T cells, or PBMCs came the material, which was cDNA or gDNA.

V lost 4 bases to trimming and J lost 0 bases, with 7 bases between them. The germline V gene has CDR1 MGHRA and CDR2 YSYEKL. CDR3 length: 15 residues. Generated by immunoSEQ multiplex PCR, the TCRdb table keeps only in-frame clones and is missing some. The sample records approximately 400,000 clones, around 87% being singletons. Participants, about 18 to 90 years old, spanned 25 or so US areas. Cohort assignment relied on participant-reported clinical history. Before being deemed recovered, Cohort 3 donors had two negative PCRs, clearance, or symptom resolution. This TCR came from a man in his thirties or forties who had recovered from COVID-19. Sequencing was done on a sample of PBMCs or T cells enriched from blood (not recorded which). The V and J genes are TRBV4-1 and TRBJ2-6; D is unresolved. CDR3 residues: CASSPVPSGANVLTF. The CDR3 coding sequence is TGCGCCAGCAGCCCTGTCCCCTCTGGGGCCAACGTCCTGACTTTC.